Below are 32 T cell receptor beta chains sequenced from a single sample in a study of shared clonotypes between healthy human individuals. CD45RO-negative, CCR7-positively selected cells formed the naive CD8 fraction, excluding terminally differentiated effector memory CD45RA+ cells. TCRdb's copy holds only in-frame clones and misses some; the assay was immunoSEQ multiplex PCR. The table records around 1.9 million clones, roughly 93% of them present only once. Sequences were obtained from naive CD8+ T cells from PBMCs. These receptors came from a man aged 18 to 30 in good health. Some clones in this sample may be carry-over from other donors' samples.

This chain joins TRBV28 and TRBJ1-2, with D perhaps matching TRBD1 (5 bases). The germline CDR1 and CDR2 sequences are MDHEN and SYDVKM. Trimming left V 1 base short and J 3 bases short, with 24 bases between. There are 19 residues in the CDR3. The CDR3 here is CASSLSSGRGNPTDYGYTF. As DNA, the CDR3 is TGTGCCAGCAGTTTATCAAGCGGTCGGGGCAATCCTACGGACTATGGCTACACCTTC.

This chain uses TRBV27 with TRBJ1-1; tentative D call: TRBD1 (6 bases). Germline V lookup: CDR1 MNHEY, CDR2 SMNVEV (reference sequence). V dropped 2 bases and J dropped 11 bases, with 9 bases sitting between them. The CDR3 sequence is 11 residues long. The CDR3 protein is CASSLAGVAFF. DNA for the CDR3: TGTGCCAGCAGTTTAGCAGGGGTGGCTTTCTTT.

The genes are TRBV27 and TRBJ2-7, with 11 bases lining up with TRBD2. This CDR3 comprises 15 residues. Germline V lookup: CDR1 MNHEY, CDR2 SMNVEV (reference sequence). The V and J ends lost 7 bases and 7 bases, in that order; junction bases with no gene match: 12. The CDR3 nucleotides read TGTGCCAGCAAGACCGGGACTAGCGGAGAGAGAGAGCAGTACTTC. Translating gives CASKTGTSGEREQYF.

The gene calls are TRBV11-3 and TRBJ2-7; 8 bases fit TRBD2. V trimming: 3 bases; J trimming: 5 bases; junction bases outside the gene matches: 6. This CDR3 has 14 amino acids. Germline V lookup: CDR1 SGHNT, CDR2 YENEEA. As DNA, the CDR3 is TGTGCCAGCAGCTTCTCCGGGAGGGCCGACGAGCAGTACTTC. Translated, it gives CASSFSGRADEQYF. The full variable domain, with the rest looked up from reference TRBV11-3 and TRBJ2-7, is EAGVVQSPRYKIIEKKQPVAFWCNPISGHNTLYWYLQNLGQGPELLIRYENEEAVDDSQLPKDRFSAERLKGVDSTLKIQPAELGDSAVYLCASSFSGRADEQYFGPGTRLTVT.

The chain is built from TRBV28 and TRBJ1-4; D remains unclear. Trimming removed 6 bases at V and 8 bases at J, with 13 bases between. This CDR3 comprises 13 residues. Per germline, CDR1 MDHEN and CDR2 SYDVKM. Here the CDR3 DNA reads TGTGCCAGCAGCCCGGACGATAACGAAAAACTGTTTTTT. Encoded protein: CASSPDDNEKLFF.

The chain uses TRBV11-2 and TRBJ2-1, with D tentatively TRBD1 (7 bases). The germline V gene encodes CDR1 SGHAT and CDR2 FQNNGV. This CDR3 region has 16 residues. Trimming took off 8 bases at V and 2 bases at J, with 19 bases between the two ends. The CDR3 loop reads CASLKTGSGPYNEQFF. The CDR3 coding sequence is TGTGCCAGCCTAAAGACAGGGAGCGGGCCCTACAATGAGCAGTTCTTC.

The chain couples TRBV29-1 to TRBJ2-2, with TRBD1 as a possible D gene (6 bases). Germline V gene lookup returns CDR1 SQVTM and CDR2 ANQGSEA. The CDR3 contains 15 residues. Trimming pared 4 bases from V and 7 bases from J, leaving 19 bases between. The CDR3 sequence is CSVAVLDRGIGELFF. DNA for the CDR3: TGCAGCGTTGCGGTGTTGGACAGAGGAATCGGGGAGCTGTTTTTT.

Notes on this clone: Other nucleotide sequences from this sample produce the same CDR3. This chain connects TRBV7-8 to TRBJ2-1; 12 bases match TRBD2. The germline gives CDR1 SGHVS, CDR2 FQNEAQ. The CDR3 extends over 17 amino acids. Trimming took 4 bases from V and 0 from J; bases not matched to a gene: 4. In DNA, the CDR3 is TGTGCCAGCAGCTCAGGACTAGCGGGGAGCTCCTACAATGAGCAGTTCTTC. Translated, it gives CASSSGLAGSSYNEQFF. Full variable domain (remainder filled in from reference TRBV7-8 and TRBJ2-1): GAGVSQSPRYKVAKRGQDVALRCDPISGHVSLFWYQQALGQGPEFLTYFQNEAQLDKSGLPSDRFFAERPEGSVSTLKIQRTQQEDSAVYLCASSSGLAGSSYNEQFFGPGTRLTVL.

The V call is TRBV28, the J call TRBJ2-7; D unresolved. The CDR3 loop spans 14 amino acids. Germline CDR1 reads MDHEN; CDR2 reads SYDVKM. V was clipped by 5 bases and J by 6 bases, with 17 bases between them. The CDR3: CASSARLNRGEQYF. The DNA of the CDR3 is TGTGCCAGCAGTGCCCGCCTGAACCGCGGCGAGCAGTACTTC. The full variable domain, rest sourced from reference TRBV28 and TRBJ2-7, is DVKVTQSSRYLVKRTGEKVFLECVQDMDHENMFWYRQDPGLGLRLIYFSYDVKMKEKGDIPEGYSVSREKKERFSLILESASTNQTSMYLCASSARLNRGEQYFGPGTRLTVT.

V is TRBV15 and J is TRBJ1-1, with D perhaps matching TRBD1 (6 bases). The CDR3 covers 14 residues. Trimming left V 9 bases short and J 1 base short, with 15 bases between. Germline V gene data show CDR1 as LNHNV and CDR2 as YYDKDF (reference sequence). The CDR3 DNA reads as TGTGCCACGGAAGAGGGGGGATGGAACACTGAAGCTTTCTTT. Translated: CATEEGGWNTEAFF.

This CDR3 reads CASSQDTRTAFF. The CDR3 DNA follows: TGTGCCAGCAGTCAGGACACCCGTACGGCTTTCTTT. The chain carries TRBV6-1 and TRBJ1-1; a possible D gene is TRBD1 (5 bases). This CDR3 has 12 amino acids. V was pared by 5 bases and J by 11 bases, with 15 bases between. Per germline, CDR1 MNHNS and CDR2 SASEGT.

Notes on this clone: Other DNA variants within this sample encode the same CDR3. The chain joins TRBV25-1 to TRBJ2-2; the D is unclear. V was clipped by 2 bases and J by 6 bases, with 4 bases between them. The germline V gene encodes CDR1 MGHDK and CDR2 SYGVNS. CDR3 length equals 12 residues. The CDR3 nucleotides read TGTGCCAGCAGTGAAATTCCCGGGGAGCTGTTTTTT. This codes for CASSEIPGELFF.

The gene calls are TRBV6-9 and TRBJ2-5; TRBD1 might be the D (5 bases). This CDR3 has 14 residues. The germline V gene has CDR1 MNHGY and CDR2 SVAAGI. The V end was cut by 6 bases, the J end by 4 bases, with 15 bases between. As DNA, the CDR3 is TGTGCCAGCAGCAAGCCGCTGGGGCGAGAGACCCAGTACTTC. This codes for CASSKPLGRETQYF.

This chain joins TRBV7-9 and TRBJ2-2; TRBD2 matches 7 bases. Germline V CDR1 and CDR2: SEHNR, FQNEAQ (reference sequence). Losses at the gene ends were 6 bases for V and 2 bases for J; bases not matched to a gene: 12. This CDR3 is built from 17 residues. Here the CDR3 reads CASRYIVGGRNTGELFF. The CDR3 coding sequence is TGTGCCAGCAGATATATTGTGGGCGGGAGAAACACCGGGGAGCTGTTTTTT.

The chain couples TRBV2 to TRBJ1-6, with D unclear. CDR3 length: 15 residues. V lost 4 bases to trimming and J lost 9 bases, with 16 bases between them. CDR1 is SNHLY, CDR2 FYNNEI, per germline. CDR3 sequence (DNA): TGTGCCAGCAGTGCTTTAACACCGATAGGTTCACCCCTCCACTTT. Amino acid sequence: CASSALTPIGSPLHF. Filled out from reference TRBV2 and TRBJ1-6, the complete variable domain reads EPEVTQTPSHQVTQMGQEVILRCVPISNHLYFYWYRQILGQKVEFLVSFYNNEISEKSEIFDDQFSVERPDGSNFTLKIRSTKLEDSAMYFCASSALTPIGSPLHFGNGTRLTVT.

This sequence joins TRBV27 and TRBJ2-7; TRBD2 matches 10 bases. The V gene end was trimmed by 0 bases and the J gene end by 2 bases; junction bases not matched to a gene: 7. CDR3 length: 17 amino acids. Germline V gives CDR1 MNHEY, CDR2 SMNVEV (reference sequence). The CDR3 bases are TGTGCCAGCAGTTTATCGTCTAGCGGGAGTCCCGCCTACGAGCAGTACTTC. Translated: CASSLSSSGSPAYEQYF.

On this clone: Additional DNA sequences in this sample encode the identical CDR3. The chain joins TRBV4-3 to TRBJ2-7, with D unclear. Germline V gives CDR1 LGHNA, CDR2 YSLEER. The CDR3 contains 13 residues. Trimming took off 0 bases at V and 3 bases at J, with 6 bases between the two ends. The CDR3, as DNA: TGCGCCAGCAGCCAAGATCTGGGCTACGAGCAGTACTTC. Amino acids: CASSQDLGYEQYF.

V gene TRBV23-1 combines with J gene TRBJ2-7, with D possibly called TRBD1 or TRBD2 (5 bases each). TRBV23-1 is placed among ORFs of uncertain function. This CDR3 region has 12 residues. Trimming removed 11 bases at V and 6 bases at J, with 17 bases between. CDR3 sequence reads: CAGKTGPAEQYF. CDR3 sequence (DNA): TGCGCCGGTAAGACGGGGCCCGCCGAGCAGTACTTC.

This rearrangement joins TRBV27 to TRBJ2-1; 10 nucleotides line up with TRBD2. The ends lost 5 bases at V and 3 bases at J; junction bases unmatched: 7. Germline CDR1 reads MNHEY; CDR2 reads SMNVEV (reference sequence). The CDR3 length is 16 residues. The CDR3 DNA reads TGTGCCAGCAGTCCACTCAGCGGGAGGGACTACAATGAGCAGTTCTTC. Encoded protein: CASSPLSGRDYNEQFF.

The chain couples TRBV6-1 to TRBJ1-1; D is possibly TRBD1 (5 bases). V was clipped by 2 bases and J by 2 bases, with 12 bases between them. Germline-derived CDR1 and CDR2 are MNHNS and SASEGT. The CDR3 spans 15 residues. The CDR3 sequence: CASSESIGGNTEAFF. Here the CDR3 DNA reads TGTGCCAGCAGTGAATCTATCGGGGGAAACACTGAAGCTTTCTTT.

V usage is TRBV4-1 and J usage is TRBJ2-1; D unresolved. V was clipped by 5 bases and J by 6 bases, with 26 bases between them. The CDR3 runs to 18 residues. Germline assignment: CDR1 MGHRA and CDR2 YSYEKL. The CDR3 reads CASSTQDHLFGYVNEQFF. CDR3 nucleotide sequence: TGCGCCAGCAGCACCCAGGATCACCTTTTCGGGTACGTCAATGAGCAGTTCTTC.

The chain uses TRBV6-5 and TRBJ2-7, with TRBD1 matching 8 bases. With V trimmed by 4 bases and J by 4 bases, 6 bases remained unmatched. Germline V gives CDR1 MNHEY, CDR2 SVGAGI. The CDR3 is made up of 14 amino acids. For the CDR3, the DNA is TGTGCCAGCAGTTCCCAGGACAGGGCTTACGAGCAGTACTTC. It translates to CASSSQDRAYEQYF.

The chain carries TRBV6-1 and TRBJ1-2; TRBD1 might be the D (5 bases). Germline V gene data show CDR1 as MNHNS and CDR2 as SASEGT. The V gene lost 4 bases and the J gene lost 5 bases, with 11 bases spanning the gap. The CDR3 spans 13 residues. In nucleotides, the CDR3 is TGTGCCAGCAGTGCAGGGTATCGGTATGGCTACACCTTC. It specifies CASSAGYRYGYTF.

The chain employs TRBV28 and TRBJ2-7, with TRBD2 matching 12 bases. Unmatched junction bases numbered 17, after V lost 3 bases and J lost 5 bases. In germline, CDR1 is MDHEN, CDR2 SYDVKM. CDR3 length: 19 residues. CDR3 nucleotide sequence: TGTGCCAGCAGTTTCCACCCTCTAGCGGGAGGGCCGGAACGCCACGAGCAGTACTTC. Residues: CASSFHPLAGGPERHEQYF.

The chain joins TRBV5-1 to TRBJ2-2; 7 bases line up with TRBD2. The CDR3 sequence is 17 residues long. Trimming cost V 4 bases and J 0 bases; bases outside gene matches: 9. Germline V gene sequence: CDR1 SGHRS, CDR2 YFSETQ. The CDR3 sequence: CASSPTQAGTNTGELFF. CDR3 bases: TGCGCCAGCAGCCCCACTCAAGCGGGAACGAACACCGGGGAGCTGTTTTTT.

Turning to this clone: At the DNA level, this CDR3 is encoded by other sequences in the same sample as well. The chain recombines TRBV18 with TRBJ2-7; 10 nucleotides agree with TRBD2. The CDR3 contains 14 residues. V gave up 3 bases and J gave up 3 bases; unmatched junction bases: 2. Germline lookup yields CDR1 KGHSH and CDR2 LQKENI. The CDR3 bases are TGTGCCAGCTCACCGGTAGCGGGAGGCTACGAGCAGTACTTC. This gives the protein CASSPVAGGYEQYF.

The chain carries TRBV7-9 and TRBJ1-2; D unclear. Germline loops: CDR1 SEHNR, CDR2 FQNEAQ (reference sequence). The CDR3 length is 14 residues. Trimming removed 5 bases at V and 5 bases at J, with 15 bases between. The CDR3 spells CASSQNGGIYGYTF. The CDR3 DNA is TGTGCCAGCAGCCAAAATGGAGGGATATATGGCTACACCTTC.

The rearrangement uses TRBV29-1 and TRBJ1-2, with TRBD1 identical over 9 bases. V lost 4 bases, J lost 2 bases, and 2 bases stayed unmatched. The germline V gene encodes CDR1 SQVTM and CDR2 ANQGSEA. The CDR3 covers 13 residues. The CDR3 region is CSVGTGENYGYTF. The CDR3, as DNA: TGCAGCGTTGGGACAGGGGAGAACTATGGCTACACCTTC.

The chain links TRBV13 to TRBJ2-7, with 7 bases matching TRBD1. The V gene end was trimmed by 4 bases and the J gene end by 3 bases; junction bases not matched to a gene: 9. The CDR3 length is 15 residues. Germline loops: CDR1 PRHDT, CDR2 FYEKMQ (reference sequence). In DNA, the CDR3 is TGTGCCAGCAGCTCGACACGGACAGGCCACTACGAGCAGTACTTC. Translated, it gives CASSSTRTGHYEQYF.

In nucleotides, the CDR3 is TGTGCCAGCAGCTTATATCAGGACAGGCTCACTAATGAAAAACTGTTTTTT. This translates into CASSLYQDRLTNEKLFF. The chain links TRBV11-2 to TRBJ1-4, with 7 nucleotides matching TRBD1. Per the germline V gene, CDR1 is SGHAT and CDR2 is FQNNGV. The CDR3 loop spans 17 amino acids. The J segment lost 2 bases and the V segment lost 2 bases, leaving 8 bases of the junction unmatched.

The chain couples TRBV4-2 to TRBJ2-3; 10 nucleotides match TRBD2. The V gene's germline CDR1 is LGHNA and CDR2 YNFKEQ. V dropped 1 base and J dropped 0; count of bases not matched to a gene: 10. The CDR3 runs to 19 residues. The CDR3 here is CASSQALAGEVGSTDTQYF. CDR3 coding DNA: TGTGCCAGCAGCCAAGCCCTAGCGGGAGAGGTGGGGAGCACAGATACGCAGTATTTT.

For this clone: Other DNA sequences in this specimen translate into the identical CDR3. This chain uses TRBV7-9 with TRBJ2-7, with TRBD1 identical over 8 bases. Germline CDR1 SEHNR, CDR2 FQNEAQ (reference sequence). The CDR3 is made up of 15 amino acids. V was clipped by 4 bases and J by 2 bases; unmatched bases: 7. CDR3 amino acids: CASSSTDREPYEQYF. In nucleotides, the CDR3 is TGTGCCAGCAGCTCCACGGACAGGGAGCCCTACGAGCAGTACTTC. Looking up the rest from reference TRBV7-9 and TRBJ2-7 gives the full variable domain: DTGVSQNPRHKITKRGQNVTFRCDPISEHNRLYWYRQTLGQGPEFLTYFQNEAQLEKSRLLSDRFSAERPKGSFSTLEIQRTEQGDSAMYLCASSSTDREPYEQYFGPGTRLTVT.